This T cell receptor beta chain was captured by sequencing in a study of human CD8 memory T cell subsets. UMI-labeled 5' RACE was used, and it produced the TCR beta libraries. TCRdb reprocessed the 5' RACE reads and keeps a single row for each CDR3 protein, giving no DNA. The data show roughly 9,300 distinct CDR3 sequences, and the top ten clones hold roughly 9%. The CDR3 sequence is 14 residues long. CDR1 is SGHNT, CDR2 YENEEA, per germline. This sequence originates from a human donor in good health. The sample was CD8+ stem-like memory T cells (TSCM and TCM) sorted from PBMCs. Subset here: stem-like memory CD8 T cells (TSTEM), CCR7+ PD-1- TIGIT-. The V and J genes are TRBV11-3 and TRBJ2-7; there is no DNA to check the TCRdb D call of TRBD1. CDR3 amino acids: CASSWTGTTYEQYF. Using reference TRBV11-3 and TRBJ2-7 for the parts outside the CDR3, the full variable domain is EAGVVQSPRYKIIEKKQPVAFWCNPISGHNTLYWYLQNLGQGPELLIRYENEEAVDDSQLPKDRFSAERLKGVDSTLKIQPAELGDSAVYLCASSWTGTTYEQYFGPGTRLTVT.